This T cell receptor (beta chain) was observed in a study of blood T cell repertoires in COVID-19. About the study: From T cells, B-cell-depleted T cells, or PBMCs came the material, which was cDNA or gDNA.

The CDR3 runs to 19 residues. Trimming took off 5 bases at V and 6 bases at J, with 31 bases between the two ends. Per germline, CDR1 SGHTA and CDR2 FQGNSA. Those enrolled, adults aged roughly 18 to 95 years, came from under 25 US areas. Original analysis: Estimates of nucleated cell counts were drawn from the amplification of reference gene primers. Data came from immunoSEQ multiplex PCR; TCRdb stores just in-frame clones and leaves some out. Clonal size and the V and J genes are those of that table, whereas D and trimming came from the DNA. The table has 200,000 to 250,000 clones, 87% seen once. Sequencing used PBMCs or T cells enriched from blood (not recorded which). The TCR comes from a man aged 18 to 30 with acute COVID-19. The gene calls are TRBV7-2 and TRBJ2-5, with D possibly TRBD1 on 5 matching bases. Written as DNA, the CDR3 is TGTGCCAGCAGCAAAAGGGTCGGAATCCTGGGGCGCGTGCTGCAGACCCAGTACTTC. Protein sequence: CASSKRVGILGRVLQTQYF.